Within the sample, the clone carrying this T cell receptor (beta chain) is medium-sized. This sample was included in a study of blood T cell repertoires in COVID-19. As originally analysed: The authors estimated nucleated cell counts from reference gene primer amplification. The repertoire was sequenced with immunoSEQ multiplex PCR; TCRdb's copy has only in-frame clones and lacks some. V and J calls and clone size are as listed in that table; D and trimming were resolved from the DNA. The sample lists around 78,000 clones; around 77% were seen once. Germline values: CDR1 MNHNY, CDR2 SVGAGI (reference sequence). Trimming took 5 bases from V and 2 from J, leaving 15 bases between them. The CDR3 consists of 15 residues.

Specimen: peripheral blood. The clonotype was recovered from a human donor in a cohort sampled during active COVID-19. V usage is TRBV6-6 and J usage is TRBJ1-1; weak D call: TRBD1 (6 bases). DNA for the CDR3: TGTGCCAGCAGTCCGACGACAGGAGTAAACACTGAAGCTTTCTTT. Translated: CASSPTTGVNTEAFF.